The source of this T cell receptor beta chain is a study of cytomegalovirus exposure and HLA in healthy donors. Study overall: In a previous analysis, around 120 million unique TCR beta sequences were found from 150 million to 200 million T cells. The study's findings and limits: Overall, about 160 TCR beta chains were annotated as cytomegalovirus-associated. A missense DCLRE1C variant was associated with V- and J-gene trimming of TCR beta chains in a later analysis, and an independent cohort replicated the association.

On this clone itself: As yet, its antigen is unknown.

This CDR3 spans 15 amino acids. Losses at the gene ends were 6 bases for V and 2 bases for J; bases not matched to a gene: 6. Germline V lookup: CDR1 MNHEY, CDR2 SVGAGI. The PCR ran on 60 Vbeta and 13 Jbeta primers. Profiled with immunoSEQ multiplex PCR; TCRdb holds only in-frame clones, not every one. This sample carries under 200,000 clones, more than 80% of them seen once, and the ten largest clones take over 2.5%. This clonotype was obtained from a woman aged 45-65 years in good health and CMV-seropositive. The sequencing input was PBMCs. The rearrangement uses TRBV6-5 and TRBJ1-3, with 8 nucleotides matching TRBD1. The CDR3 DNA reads TGTGCCAGCAGCCCCGGACAGGGTGCTGGAAACACCATATATTTT. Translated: CASSPGQGAGNTIYF.